The 17 T cell receptor beta chains below all came from one sample that was sequenced in a study of shared clonotypes between healthy human individuals. TCRdb's table, derived via immunoSEQ multiplex PCR, lists solely in-frame clones and lacks some. In the table there are over 1.4 million clones, roughly 95% of which are singletons. The sequenced sample consisted of naive CD4+ T cells sorted from blood. Subset noted: CD45RA+ positively selected. The source of these receptors is a man under 40 in good health.

V is TRBV4-3 and J is TRBJ2-4, with a tentative D call TRBD2 (5 bases). V was clipped by 1 base and J by 6 bases, with 16 bases between them. The CDR3 contains 16 residues. Germline-derived CDR1 and CDR2 are LGHNA and YSLEER. The CDR3 DNA is TGCGCCAGCAGCCAAGGGGCTGACTCCGGAGGAAACATTCAGTACTTC. It translates to CASSQGADSGGNIQYF.

Remarks on this clone: The sample has other DNA sequences that encode this CDR3 too. The CDR3 loop reads CASSLGLVQETQYF. As DNA, the CDR3 is TGCGCCAGCAGCTTGGGACTAGTCCAAGAGACCCAGTACTTC. The chain couples TRBV5-1 to TRBJ2-5; TRBD2 might be the D (6 bases). The V gene's germline CDR1 is SGHRS and CDR2 YFSETQ. The V end was cut by 0 bases, the J end by 1 base, with 7 bases between. This CDR3 is built from 14 residues.

This chain uses TRBV9 with TRBJ2-7, with TRBD2 matching over 8 bases. Germline values: CDR1 SGDLS, CDR2 YYNGEE. The CDR3 has 18 residues. V trimming: 0 bases; J trimming: 3 bases; junction bases outside the gene matches: 14. The CDR3 sequence is CASSVGREVPREGYEQYF. Written as DNA, the CDR3 is TGTGCCAGCAGCGTAGGGCGGGAGGTCCCTCGGGAAGGCTACGAGCAGTACTTC.

The gene calls are TRBV29-1 and TRBJ2-7; a weak D match, TRBD1 (5 bases). V was shortened by 6 bases and J by 4 bases, with 10 bases between the two germline ends. In germline, CDR1 is SQVTM, CDR2 ANQGSEA. The CDR3 runs to 11 residues. This CDR3 is CSVVTVYEQYF. The CDR3 nucleotides read TGCAGCGTCGTGACAGTTTACGAGCAGTACTTC.

The V gene is TRBV28, the J gene TRBJ2-6, with a weak D call TRBD1 (5 bases). The CDR3 is 16 residues long. CDR1 and CDR2 (germline): MDHEN, SYDVKM. Deletions cut 1 base from V and 0 bases from J, with 7 bases between. For the CDR3, the DNA is TGTGCCAGCAGTTTATTTGGGGCCTCTGGGGCCAACGTCCTGACTTTC. It translates to CASSLFGASGANVLTF.

The chain recombines TRBV9 with TRBJ2-3; 9 bases fit TRBD2. J lost 0 bases, V lost 4 bases, and 3 bases had no gene match. The CDR3 sequence is 15 residues long. CDR1 and CDR2 (germline): SGDLS, YYNGEE. In DNA, the CDR3 is TGTGCCAGCAGCTCAACTAGCGGGAGCACAGATACGCAGTATTTT. Its translation: CASSSTSGSTDTQYF. Filled out from reference TRBV9 and TRBJ2-3, the complete variable domain reads DSGVTQTPKHLITATGQRVTLRCSPRSGDLSVYWYQQSLDQGLQFLIQYYNGEERAKGNILERFSAQQFPDLHSELNLSSLELGDSALYFCASSSTSGSTDTQYFGPGTRLTVL.

V and J are TRBV2 and TRBJ2-7; D is ambiguous. Germline V gene data show CDR1 as SNHLY and CDR2 as FYNNEI. Trimming removed 4 bases at V and 0 bases at J, with 10 bases between. The CDR3 is 14 amino acids. In nucleotides, the CDR3 is TGTGCCAGCAGTGGTTACAGCAGCTCCTACGAGCAGTACTTC. Translation: CASSGYSSSYEQYF.

This chain joins TRBV28 and TRBJ2-3; D is perhaps TRBD2 (6 bases). Germline V gene sequence: CDR1 MDHEN, CDR2 SYDVKM. The length of the CDR3 is 17 residues. Between the trimmed V and J ends, which lost 2 bases and 1 base, there was a span of 16 bases. The DNA for the CDR3 is TGTGCCAGCAGTTTAGTAATCGGGGGAGGTGGCACAGATACGCAGTATTTT. This sequence encodes CASSLVIGGGGTDTQYF.

The J gene is TRBJ2-2, the V gene TRBV4-3; the D gene is possibly TRBD2 (6 bases). Per germline, CDR1 LGHNA and CDR2 YSLEER. This CDR3 region has 18 residues. V was pared by 0 bases and J by 2 bases, with 16 bases between. CDR3 nucleotide sequence: TGCGCCAGCAGCCAAGAGGTAGGTAGCGGATTAAACACCGGGGAGCTGTTTTTT. Its translation: CASSQEVGSGLNTGELFF.

This clone was detected only once. Within the sample, other DNA sequences also encode this same CDR3. The rearrangement joins TRBV5-1 to TRBJ1-1; D is uncertain. V was pared by 0 bases and J by 0 bases, with 3 bases between. There are 13 residues in the CDR3. Per germline, CDR1 SGHRS and CDR2 YFSETQ. DNA of the CDR3: TGCGCCAGCAGCTTGGGCCTGAACACTGAAGCTTTCTTT. Amino acid sequence: CASSLGLNTEAFF.

The chain couples TRBV27 to TRBJ1-1; D gene unclear. The germline CDR1 and CDR2 sequences are MNHEY and SMNVEV (reference sequence). The CDR3 spans 13 residues. V dropped 4 bases and J dropped 1 base, with 7 bases sitting between them. The CDR3 sequence: CASSYRANTEAFF. For the CDR3, the DNA is TGTGCCAGCAGTTACCGGGCGAACACTGAAGCTTTCTTT.

The chain employs TRBV9 and TRBJ2-3; 9 bases are shared with TRBD2. The trim removed 0 bases at V and 1 base at J, leaving 12 bases unmatched. The CDR3 sequence is 19 residues long. CDR1 is SGDLS, CDR2 YYNGEE, per germline. The CDR3 region is CASSVAAGGGSSGTDTQYF. CDR3 nucleotides: TGTGCCAGCAGCGTAGCGGCGGGAGGGGGATCTAGTGGCACAGATACGCAGTATTTT. The whole variable domain, remainder taken from reference TRBV9 and TRBJ2-3, is DSGVTQTPKHLITATGQRVTLRCSPRSGDLSVYWYQQSLDQGLQFLIQYYNGEERAKGNILERFSAQQFPDLHSELNLSSLELGDSALYFCASSVAAGGGSSGTDTQYFGPGTRLTVL.

The chain combines TRBV21-1 with TRBJ2-4; the table names TRBD1, a call not compared with the DNA. TRBV21-1 is a known pseudogene. The CDR3 extends over 15 amino acids. The CDR3 region has the DNA TGTGCCAGCAGCAACAAACAGGGGGTCAAAAACATTCAGTACTTC. This sequence encodes CASSNKQGVKNIQYF.

The genes are TRBV4-3 and TRBJ2-7; perhaps D is TRBD1 or TRBD2 (7 bases each). The CDR3 is made up of 16 amino acids. Germline V lookup: CDR1 LGHNA, CDR2 YSLEER. V dropped 1 base and J dropped 0 bases, with 13 bases sitting between them. In DNA form, the CDR3 reads TGCGCCAGCAGCCAAGCCAGGGGGGGACTCTCCTACGAGCAGTACTTC. Protein sequence: CASSQARGGLSYEQYF.

This clone was recorded only once. The chain combines TRBV5-4 with TRBJ2-1; 9 bases fit TRBD1. The CDR3 runs to 15 residues. J gave up 7 bases and V 5 bases, and 10 bases lay outside the gene matches. Germline lookup yields CDR1 SGHNT and CDR2 YYREEE (reference sequence). The CDR3 loop reads CASRDGTGTRNEQFF. The DNA of the CDR3 is TGTGCCAGCAGAGACGGGACAGGGACGCGGAATGAGCAGTTCTTC. Looking up the rest from reference TRBV5-4 and TRBJ2-1 gives the full variable domain: ETGVTQSPTHLIKTRGQQVTLRCSSQSGHNTVSWYQQALGQGPQFIFQYYREEENGRGNFPPRFSGLQFPNYSSELNVNALELDDSALYLCASRDGTGTRNEQFFGPGTRLTVL.

The chain links TRBV25-1 to TRBJ1-2; D not certain. The V gene lost 0 bases and the J gene lost 7 bases, with 12 bases spanning the gap. This CDR3 is 14 amino acids long. Germline lookup yields CDR1 MGHDK and CDR2 SYGVNS. CDR3: CASSEYVAGSGYTF. The CDR3 coding sequence is TGTGCCAGCAGTGAATATGTTGCCGGGAGTGGCTACACCTTC.

The V call is TRBV28, the J call TRBJ1-5, with D possibly being TRBD1 (6 bases). From germline, CDR1 is MDHEN and CDR2 SYDVKM. The V end was cut by 5 bases, the J end by 11 bases, with 13 bases between. This CDR3 is 12 amino acids long. The CDR3: CASSRDNLAQHF. The CDR3 region has the DNA TGTGCCAGCAGTCGGGACAACCTGGCCCAGCATTTT.